This T cell receptor beta chain was identified during a study of CD8+ T cells in alopecia areata. Extraction of RNA preceded its reverse transcription into cDNA, which served as the sequencing template. Assay used: immunoSEQ multiplex PCR; TCRdb lists only in-frame clones, some missing. The sample includes roughly 40,000 clones, 45% to 65% of them seen just once. Deletions cut 4 bases from V and 5 bases from J, with 13 bases between. CDR3 size: 14 residues. CDR1 and CDR2 (germline): SEHNR, FQNEAQ (reference sequence). CD25+CD127- cells were obtained by sorting CD4+ cells, for about 5 patients. Alopecia areata patients provided lesional scalp punch biopsies and peripheral blood, both collected for the study.

V gene TRBV7-9 combines with J gene TRBJ2-3; D not certain. Sequenced input: CD4+ Tregs sorted from blood. The receptor comes from a human donor with alopecia areata. In nucleotides, the CDR3 is TGTGCCAGCAGCTCACGGATTTGGGGAGATACGCAGTATTTT. It encodes CASSSRIWGDTQYF.